The 13 T cell receptor beta chains given below trace back to one sample, sequenced in a study of OX40 agonist ivuxolimab in advanced cancers. TCRdb's copy holds only in-frame clones and misses some; the assay was immunoSEQ multiplex PCR. The sample consists of 20,000 to 25,000 clones, just under 85% of them appearing once. The source material was CD4+ or CD8+ T cells sorted from blood, sampled in a trial of the OX40 agonist ivuxolimab. The receptors derive from an adult with an advanced solid tumor such as melanoma, head and neck, liver or kidney cancer.

This clone was seen only a few times. This chain connects TRBV27 to TRBJ1-6; tentatively, D is TRBD1 (5 bases). Germline V gene sequence: CDR1 MNHEY, CDR2 SMNVEV (reference sequence). V was cut by 7 bases and J by 5 bases, with 15 bases left in between. The CDR3 consists of 15 residues. The CDR3 sequence: CASTLLGEDNSPLHF. The CDR3 region has the DNA TGTGCCAGCACCCTCCTGGGGGAAGATAATTCACCCCTCCACTTT.

Regarding this clone: This same CDR3 is encoded by further DNA sequences in the sample. The J gene is TRBJ2-2, the V gene TRBV9; D unclear. Trimming removed 0 bases from V and 1 base from J, with 4 bases in between. The CDR3 length is 14 residues. The V gene's germline CDR1 is SGDLS and CDR2 YYNGEE. The CDR3 DNA is TGTGCCAGCAGCGTAGGGGGGAACACCGGGGAGCTGTTTTTT. Translated: CASSVGGNTGELFF.

This chain connects TRBV7-9 to TRBJ2-7, with D perhaps matching TRBD2 (6 bases). V was clipped by 8 bases and J by 6 bases, with 17 bases between them. The CDR3 totals 13 residues. CDR1 is SEHNR and CDR2 is FQNEAQ in the germline V gene (reference sequence). Here the CDR3 reads CASESLTSREQYF. DNA for the CDR3: TGTGCCAGCGAGTCCCTGACTAGTCGCGAGCAGTACTTC.

The chain is built from TRBV12-2 and TRBJ1-1. TRBV12-2 is annotated as a pseudogene. The CDR3 is 12 amino acids. CDR3 coding DNA: TGTGCCCCGCCGCCGGGGGATAATGAAGCTTTCTTT. It codes for CAPPPGDNEAFF.

The chain recombines TRBV27 with TRBJ1-2, with D possibly matching TRBD1 (6 bases). From germline, CDR1 is MNHEY and CDR2 SMNVEV (reference sequence). The CDR3 length is 14 residues. Trimming removed 8 bases at V and 7 bases at J, with 20 bases between. The CDR3 sequence: CASGLLTGMGGYTF. CDR3 DNA sequence: TGTGCCAGCGGCCTTCTTACAGGGATGGGTGGCTACACCTTC.

The J gene is TRBJ2-7, the V gene TRBV10-2, with 10 bases fitting TRBD2. Trimming removed 6 bases from V and 5 bases from J; junction bases left unmatched: 10. This CDR3 has 15 amino acids. Per germline, CDR1 WSHSY and CDR2 SAAADI. The chain's CDR3 is CASSAPAGGLNEQYF. The CDR3 DNA sequence: TGCGCCAGCAGCGCCCCAGCGGGGGGGCTTAACGAGCAGTACTTC.

This clone was picked up a small number of times. V usage is TRBV27 and J usage is TRBJ1-5; TRBD1 might be the D (5 bases). The CDR3 runs to 13 residues. Looked up from germline, CDR1 is MNHEY and CDR2 is SMNVEV (reference sequence). V was cut by 2 bases and J by 7 bases, with 9 bases left in between. CDR3 in DNA: TGTGCCAGCAGTTTAGGGAGGGGCCAGCCCCAGCATTTT. It is translated as CASSLGRGQPQHF.

The V gene is TRBV27, the J gene TRBJ2-5; D may be TRBD2 (5 bases). Germline V gene data show CDR1 as MNHEY and CDR2 as SMNVEV (reference sequence). The CDR3 runs to 15 residues. Trimming removed 4 bases from V and 3 bases from J, with 15 bases in between. The CDR3 protein is CASSSTPSGKETQYF. Here the CDR3 DNA reads TGTGCCAGCAGTTCTACCCCCAGCGGCAAAGAGACCCAGTACTTC.

CDR3 residues: CASSQDQHSGNTIYF. For the CDR3, the DNA is TGCGCCAGCAGCCAAGATCAGCACTCTGGAAACACCATATATTTT. The rearrangement links TRBV4-3 to TRBJ1-3; D not resolved. V was trimmed by 0 bases and J by 0 bases, leaving 6 bases between them. Per the germline V gene, CDR1 is LGHNA and CDR2 is YSLEER. The CDR3 runs 15 residues.

The V call is TRBV4-1, the J call TRBJ2-7, with TRBD1 as a possible D gene (5 bases). The ends were cut back, 1 base at V and 2 bases at J, with 12 bases in the middle. Germline CDR1 is MGHRA and CDR2 is YSYEKL. This CDR3 has 15 amino acids. The CDR3 region has the DNA TGCGCCAGCAGCCAAGTGTCCAGGGCCGCCTACGAGCAGTACTTC. Translation gives CASSQVSRAAYEQYF.

This rearrangement joins TRBV18 to TRBJ1-2; 12 bases are shared with TRBD1. The CDR3 is 18 residues long. Trimming took 3 bases from V and 4 from J; bases not matched to a gene: 12. CDR1 and CDR2 from the germline V gene are KGHSH and LQKENI. The CDR3 is CASSPTGGTGGSGYGYTF. CDR3 sequence (DNA): TGTGCCAGCTCACCCACAGGCGGGACAGGGGGCTCGGGCTATGGCTACACCTTC.

This chain connects TRBV9 to TRBJ1-3; maybe TRBD1 (6 bases). V was pared by 1 base and J by 4 bases, with 15 bases between. The CDR3 length is 16 residues. Germline V gene lookup returns CDR1 SGDLS and CDR2 YYNGEE. The CDR3 spells CASSVSWGTIGNTIYF. In nucleotides, the CDR3 is TGTGCCAGCAGCGTAAGTTGGGGGACAATCGGAAACACCATATATTTT.

V and J are TRBV4-1 and TRBJ1-3; no clear D gene. CDR3 size: 15 residues. Trimming removed 0 bases at V and 6 bases at J, with 12 bases between. CDR1 is MGHRA and CDR2 is YSYEKL in the germline V gene. This CDR3 reads CASSQELGLLNTIYF. CDR3 sequence (DNA): TGCGCCAGCAGCCAAGAGTTAGGGTTACTAAACACCATATATTTT.